The clone carrying this T cell receptor (beta chain) has at least ten counts. The record originates from a study of T cells in Graves' hyperthyroidism and ophthalmopathy. J gave up 4 bases and V 5 bases, and 3 bases lay outside the gene matches. The CDR3 length is 14 residues. Germline-derived CDR1 and CDR2 are SGHTA and FQGTGA. Researchers took RNA transcripts and amplified the TCR beta CDR3 regions from them. TCR CDR3 underwent first-round RT-PCR with the HTBI primer set. MiXCR was run by TCRdb on the multiplex PCR reads, yielding one entry per CDR3 protein. The sample carries around 190,000 distinct CDR3 sequences, less than 20% recorded once. Together with thyroid ultrasound, orbital computed tomography, serum thyroxine and TRAb, clinical symptoms were used for diagnoses.

This TCR derives from a woman aged 50 to 60 with Graves' hyperthyroidism. The sample consisted of blood. V is TRBV7-3 and J is TRBJ2-2; 8 bases line up with TRBD2. For the CDR3, the DNA is TGTGCCAGCAGCGGGACTAGTTTCACCGGGGAGCTGTTTTTT. It codes for CASSGTSFTGELFF. The whole variable domain, remainder taken from reference TRBV7-3 and TRBJ2-2, is GAGVSQTPSNKVTEKGKYVELRCDPISGHTALYWYRQSLGQGPEFLIYFQGTGAADDSGLPNDRFFAVRPEGSVSTLKIQRTERGDSAVYLCASSGTSFTGELFFGEGSRLTVL.